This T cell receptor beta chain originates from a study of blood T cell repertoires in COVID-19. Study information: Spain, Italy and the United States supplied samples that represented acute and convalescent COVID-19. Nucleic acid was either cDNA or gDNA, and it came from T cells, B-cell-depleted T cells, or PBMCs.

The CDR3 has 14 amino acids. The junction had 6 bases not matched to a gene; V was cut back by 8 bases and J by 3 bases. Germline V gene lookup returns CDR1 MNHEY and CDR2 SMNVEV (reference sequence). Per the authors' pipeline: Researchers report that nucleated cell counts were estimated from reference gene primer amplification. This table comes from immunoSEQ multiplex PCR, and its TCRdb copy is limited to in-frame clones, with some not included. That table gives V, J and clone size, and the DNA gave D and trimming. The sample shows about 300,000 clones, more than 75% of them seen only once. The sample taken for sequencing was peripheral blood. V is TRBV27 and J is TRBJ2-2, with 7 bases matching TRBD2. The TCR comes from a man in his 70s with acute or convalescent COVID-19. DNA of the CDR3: TGTGCCAGCGGGGGGACTACTCACACCGGGGAGCTGTTTTTT. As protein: CASGGTTHTGELFF.